Listed below are T cell receptor beta chains from one sample, sequenced in a study of regulatory T cells in long-lasting Graves disease. TCRdb recomputed calls from the multiplex PCR reads with MiXCR, one row per CDR3 protein. The sample carries approximately 400,000 distinct CDR3 sequences, about 15% recorded once. These data were likewise used in another study, on T cells in Graves' hyperthyroidism and ophthalmopathy.

The sequences come from peripheral blood mononuclear cells (PBMCs), collected at new diagnosis, from a patient treated with antithyroid drugs. These receptors were collected from a woman in her twenties or thirties with Graves disease. The conserved cysteine and the conserved F or W are not part of the CDR3 here.

v_gene: TRBV4-1
CDR3aa: ASSQGRGALGGELF

v_gene: TRBV28
CDR3aa: ASISGTGVSGNTIY

v_gene: TRBV12-3/TRBV12-4
CDR3aa: ASSPADTQC

v_gene: TRBV11-2
CDR3aa: ASSLEGAEAF

v_gene: TRBV30
CDR3aa: AWSVRRQGLNSNQPQH

v_gene: TRBV29-1
CDR3aa: SVLTGTGANVLT

v_gene: TRBV18
CDR3aa: ASSPPGHWGNEQF

v_gene: TRBV5-1
CDR3aa: ASSFGGTSGNEQF

v_gene: TRBV11-2
CDR3aa: ASSAGTGGTYSNQPQH

v_gene: TRBV28
CDR3aa: ASSSKTQGANQPQH

v_gene: TRBV27
CDR3aa: ASSSPGLAYHTGELF

v_gene: TRBV28
CDR3aa: ASSKSTGRKNIQY

v_gene: TRBV10-3
CDR3aa: AISKTSGRKSTDTQY

v_gene: TRBV2
CDR3aa: ASSAPGTGYT

v_gene: TRBV19
CDR3aa: ASSETGQVQETQY

v_gene: TRBV18
CDR3aa: ASSPDRANEQY

v_gene: TRBV14
CDR3aa: ASSQVGGRTQY

v_gene: TRBV11-2
CDR3aa: ASSHAGTSGSLSYNEQF

v_gene: TRBV19
CDR3aa: ASSQTSRGNQPQH

v_gene: TRBV2
CDR3aa: ASSVNKQY

v_gene: TRBV4-1
CDR3aa: ASSQGRSGTGSYNEQF

v_gene: TRBV6-2/TRBV6-3
CDR3aa: ASSYGDTQETQY

v_gene: TRBV9
CDR3aa: ASSGGLGDNEQF

v_gene: TRBV10-3
CDR3aa: AISDPGTSGFEQF